This is a list of T cell receptor beta chains from one sample in a study of blood T cell repertoires in COVID-19. Repertoires were generated with immunoSEQ multiplex PCR, while TCRdb's copy carries only in-frame clones and drops some. The repertoire holds 150,000 to 200,000 clones, with roughly 84% as singletons. Sequenced input: PBMCs or T cells enriched from blood (not recorded which). The source is a man aged 40-49 years who had recovered from COVID-19. The CDR3 runs from the conserved cysteine through the conserved F or W. The order of the fields is V gene, clone size, D gene, J gene, CDR3 DNA, CDR3 protein. A D gene is named only where the DNA matches it firmly. Size values are once, few and many counts, or a class for expanded clones, and some rows have none.

v_call: TRBV5-4
clone_size: -
d_call: TRBD1
j_call: TRBJ1-2
cdr3_nt: TGTGCCAGCAGCTTCAAAGGAACAGGGGGCGCGGGAGGCTACACCTTC
cdr3_aa: CASSFKGTGGAGGYTF

v_call: TRBV19
clone_size: -
d_call: TRBD1
j_call: TRBJ1-5
cdr3_nt: TGTGCCAGTAGTATGGGGACAGGGGGATTAAATCAGCCCCAGCATTTT
cdr3_aa: CASSMGTGGLNQPQHF

v_call: TRBV7-2
clone_size: -
d_call: -
j_call: TRBJ1-6
cdr3_nt: TGTGCCAGCAGCTTAGCGGGTCTGGGGGGTTCACCCCTCCACTTT
cdr3_aa: CASSLAGLGGSPLHF

v_call: TRBV5-4
clone_size: -
d_call: TRBD1
j_call: TRBJ1-2
cdr3_nt: TGTGCCAGCAGCACGAACCAGGGGGCGCGTGGCTACACCTTC
cdr3_aa: CASSTNQGARGYTF

v_call: TRBV7-2
clone_size: -
d_call: TRBD1
j_call: TRBJ1-5
cdr3_nt: TGTGCCAGCAGCCCCGGACAGGGGATCGTCAATCAGCCCCAGCATTTT
cdr3_aa: CASSPGQGIVNQPQHF

v_call: TRBV16
clone_size: few
d_call: -
j_call: TRBJ1-2
cdr3_nt: TGTGCCAGCAGCCAATCGTACCAGAACTATGGCTACACCTTC
cdr3_aa: CASSQSYQNYGYTF

v_call: TRBV19
clone_size: -
d_call: -
j_call: TRBJ1-3
cdr3_nt: TGTGCCAGTAGTCAGGGGACGACTACGAACACCATATATTTT
cdr3_aa: CASSQGTTTNTIYF

v_call: TRBV4-2
clone_size: -
d_call: -
j_call: TRBJ1-4
cdr3_nt: TGTGCCAGCAGCCAAGCCCCAGGGAGGAATGAAAAACTGTTTTTT
cdr3_aa: CASSQAPGRNEKLFF

v_call: TRBV6-5
clone_size: medium-sized
d_call: TRBD1
j_call: TRBJ1-4
cdr3_nt: TGTGCCAGCAGTTACTCGGTGGGACAGCACGAAAAACTGTTTTTT
cdr3_aa: CASSYSVGQHEKLFF

v_call: TRBV30
clone_size: -
d_call: -
j_call: TRBJ1-5
cdr3_nt: TGTGCCTGGAGAAAGGCGGGCCTGGCCCAGCATTTT
cdr3_aa: CAWRKAGLAQHF

v_call: TRBV5-1
clone_size: -
d_call: TRBD1
j_call: TRBJ2-2
cdr3_nt: TGCGCCAGCAGCACCGGGGACAGGGGAGAGACCGGGGAGCTGTTTTTT
cdr3_aa: CASSTGDRGETGELFF

v_call: TRBV29-1
clone_size: few
d_call: -
j_call: TRBJ1-1
cdr3_nt: TGCAGCTATCACAGCCTTGGGTTCACTGAAGCTTTCTTT
cdr3_aa: CSYHSLGFTEAFF

v_call: TRBV30
clone_size: -
d_call: TRBD1
j_call: TRBJ1-3
cdr3_nt: TGTGCCTGGGCCGGGACAGGGGCTTTCTCTGGAAACACCATATATTTT
cdr3_aa: CAWAGTGAFSGNTIYF

v_call: TRBV9
clone_size: -
d_call: TRBD1
j_call: TRBJ1-6
cdr3_nt: TGTGCCAGCAGCCCCCACCCCGGGACAGGGCGTGTCCCACCCCTCCACTTT
cdr3_aa: CASSPHPGTGRVPPLHF

v_call: TRBV5-1
clone_size: -
d_call: TRBD1
j_call: TRBJ2-5
cdr3_nt: TGCGCCAGCAGCGGGGGACAGATCCAAGAGACCCAGTACTTC
cdr3_aa: CASSGGQIQETQYF

v_call: TRBV6-1
clone_size: -
d_call: -
j_call: TRBJ1-1
cdr3_nt: TGTGCCAGCAGTGAAACGGGAGGTAACCTGGAAGCTTTCTTT
cdr3_aa: CASSETGGNLEAFF

v_call: TRBV30
clone_size: -
d_call: -
j_call: TRBJ2-2
cdr3_nt: TGTGCCTGGAGTGTTAATAGCCGGACCGGGGAGCTGTTTTTT
cdr3_aa: CAWSVNSRTGELFF

v_call: TRBV24-1
clone_size: -
d_call: -
j_call: TRBJ1-5
cdr3_nt: TGTGCCACCAGTCAGGACAGCGGTCAGCCCCAGCATTTT
cdr3_aa: CATSQDSGQPQHF

v_call: TRBV6-1
clone_size: -
d_call: -
j_call: TRBJ1-1
cdr3_nt: TGTGCCAGCAGTGAAGTCCGACAGGCCGGGGATTTCTTT
cdr3_aa: CASSEVRQAGDFF

v_call: TRBV4-1
clone_size: -
d_call: TRBD1
j_call: TRBJ1-1
cdr3_nt: TGCGCCAGCAGCCAAGATCCCCGGGACAGGGGTGTCACTGAAGCTTTCTTT
cdr3_aa: CASSQDPRDRGVTEAFF

v_call: TRBV30
clone_size: -
d_call: TRBD1
j_call: TRBJ1-2
cdr3_nt: TGTGCCTCCTACTCGGACAGGGCCAACTATGGCTACACCTTC
cdr3_aa: CASYSDRANYGYTF

v_call: TRBV7-3
clone_size: -
d_call: -
j_call: TRBJ2-3
cdr3_nt: TGTGCCAGCAGCCTCATCTCAGAAGTCCGTGGCACAGATACGCAGTATTTT
cdr3_aa: CASSLISEVRGTDTQYF

v_call: TRBV20-1
clone_size: -
d_call: TRBD1
j_call: TRBJ1-1
cdr3_nt: TGCAGTGCTGGTGACAGGGGGAGGAACACTGAAGCTTTCTTT
cdr3_aa: CSAGDRGRNTEAFF

v_call: TRBV19
clone_size: -
d_call: -
j_call: TRBJ1-1
cdr3_nt: TGTGCCAGTAGTGAGGTGAGGGGGAGAGAAGCTTTCTTT
cdr3_aa: CASSEVRGREAFF

v_call: TRBV19
clone_size: -
d_call: -
j_call: TRBJ1-6
cdr3_nt: TGTGCCAGTACTCACGGACAGAGTAATTCACCCCTCCACTTT
cdr3_aa: CASTHGQSNSPLHF

v_call: TRBV7-9
clone_size: -
d_call: -
j_call: TRBJ2-2
cdr3_nt: TGTGCCAGCATCCCGAGGTGGGACAACGGGGAGCTGTTTTTT
cdr3_aa: CASIPRWDNGELFF

v_call: TRBV18
clone_size: once
d_call: TRBD1
j_call: TRBJ1-6
cdr3_nt: TGTGCCAGCTCACTACAGACAGGGGGCAGGGGGAATTCACCCCTCCACTTT
cdr3_aa: CASSLQTGGRGNSPLHF

v_call: TRBV18
clone_size: -
d_call: TRBD1
j_call: TRBJ1-1
cdr3_nt: TGTGCCAGCTCACCATCGGTGACAGGGGGCTCGAACACTGAAGCTTTCTTT
cdr3_aa: CASSPSVTGGSNTEAFF